The rows below give T cell receptor beta chains drawn from one sample of a study of beta chain features in type 1 diabetes. Data came from immunoSEQ multiplex PCR; TCRdb stores just in-frame clones and leaves some out. The sample comprises some 15,000 clones, around two fifths of which are singletons, and approximately 0.53% rests with the top ten. The sample consisted of stem cell memory CD4+ T cells from blood. The receptors were sampled from a woman aged 40 to 50 in good health. Each CDR3 is given with its conserved first and last residue. The order of the fields is D gene, J gene, V gene, clone size, CDR3 DNA, CDR3 protein. D genes are given only for firm matches. Only part of the rows carry a size: once, few, many, or a class if the clone is expanded.

>-|TRBJ2-7|TRBV7-9|few
TGTGCCAGCAGCCTTTATGGAGGGACAGAGGCCTACGAGCAGTACTTC
CASSLYGGTEAYEQYF
>-|TRBJ2-3|TRBV19|-
TGTGCCAGTAGTATAGATCTAGGTTGGTCAGATACGCAGTATTTT
CASSIDLGWSDTQYF
>TRBD1|TRBJ2-4|TRBV5-5|few
TGTGCCAGCAGCTTGTTCCGGACAGGCGTACTAGCCAAAAACATTCAGTACTTC
CASSLFRTGVLAKNIQYF
>TRBD1|TRBJ2-1|TRBV2|few
TGTGCCAGTTCCAGGGGTAAGCTCGCCGGGACAGGATACAATGAGCAGTTCTTC
CASSRGKLAGTGYNEQFF
>TRBD2|TRBJ2-1|TRBV6-6|-
TGTGCCAGCAGTTCCCCAGCCGGGGGGGTCAATGAGCAGTTCTTC
CASSSPAGGVNEQFF
>-|TRBJ2-3|TRBV29-1|-
TGCAGCGTTGCGAGTGGGGGCCGGGATACGCAGTATTTT
CSVASGGRDTQYF
>-|TRBJ2-2|TRBV10-3|once
TGTGCCATCAGTGTGACAGAAAACACCGGGGAGCTGTTTTTT
CAISVTENTGELFF
>-|TRBJ2-7|TRBV5-1|few
TGCGCCAGCAAGTCAGGGGTTATCTCCTACGAGCAGTACTTC
CASKSGVISYEQYF
>-|TRBJ2-5|TRBV18|few
TGTGCCAGCTCACCCTATGAGGAGACCCAGTACTTC
CASSPYEETQYF
>-|TRBJ2-7|TRBV14|-
TGTGCCAGCAGCCATACCAGGGTTTCCTACGAGCAGTACTTC
CASSHTRVSYEQYF
>-|TRBJ2-7|TRBV7-2|few
TGTGCCAGCAGCTTAGATCAGGGTTTTTACGAGCAGTACTTC
CASSLDQGFYEQYF
>-|TRBJ2-4|TRBV6-1|-
TGTGCCAGCAGGGATCCGGGACTAAACATTCAGTACTTC
CASRDPGLNIQYF
>TRBD2|TRBJ2-5|TRBV7-6|-
TGTGCCAGCAGCCGCAGCGGGGGGAGTTCGGAGACCCAGTACTTC
CASSRSGGSSETQYF
>-|TRBJ2-3|TRBV2|-
TGTGCCAGCAGAGACAACACAGATACGCAGTATTTT
CASRDNTDTQYF
>-|TRBJ1-6|TRBV5-1|few
TGCGCCAGCAGCTTGGACGGGAATAATTCACCCCTCCACTTT
CASSLDGNNSPLHF
>TRBD1|TRBJ1-1|TRBV5-4|few
TGTGCCAGCAGCCGACCCGGGACAGGGGATGAAGCTTTCTTT
CASSRPGTGDEAFF
>TRBD1|TRBJ2-3|TRBV18|-
TGTGCCAGCTCACCTACGGACAGGGGTCATACGCAGTATTTT
CASSPTDRGHTQYF
>TRBD2|TRBJ2-7|TRBV18|-
TGTGCCAGCTCACCATTGGGACTAGCGGGGACCTACGAGCAGTACTTC
CASSPLGLAGTYEQYF
>-|TRBJ2-3|TRBV19|few
TGTGCCAGTAGTATCAGGGCCTTCACAGATACGCAGTATTTT
CASSIRAFTDTQYF
>-|TRBJ2-7|TRBV5-1|-
TGCGCCAGCAGCTTGGGCGGGGTAAGCGACGAGCAGTACTTC
CASSLGGVSDEQYF
>TRBD2|TRBJ2-1|TRBV6-1|-
TGTGCCAGCACCACGACGGGACTAGGAAAGGTCTTC
CASTTTGLGKVF
>TRBD2|TRBJ2-3|TRBV2|-
TGTGCCAGCAGTGAAAGTTTGGGACTAGTTGGTGCAGATACGCAGTATTTT
CASSESLGLVGADTQYF
>-|TRBJ2-7|TRBV7-9|-
TGTGCCAGCAGCTCGGACAAGTACGAGCAGTACTTC
CASSSDKYEQYF
>TRBD1|TRBJ2-7|TRBV7-9|-
TGTGCCAGCAGCTTAGTTTCAGGGGGATCCTACTATGAGCAGTACTTC
CASSLVSGGSYYEQYF